This TCR beta chain was found in a study of blood T cell repertoires in COVID-19. About the study: Material from acute and convalescent COVID-19 was sourced from the United States, Italy and Spain. Sample material is recorded as cDNA or gDNA derived from T cells, B-cell-depleted T cells, or PBMCs.

The CDR3 has 16 residues. Germline V CDR1 and CDR2: LNHDA, SQIVND (reference sequence). The J segment lost 3 bases and the V segment lost 7 bases, leaving 8 bases of the junction unmatched. Per the study methods: Amplification from reference gene primers served as the basis for estimated nucleated cell counts. Only in-frame clones appear in the TCRdb table, and some are missing; sequencing was by immunoSEQ multiplex PCR. V and J calls and clone size follow that table, whereas D and trimming were derived from the DNA. The repertoire holds fewer than 200,000 clones, with 81% as singletons. Seattle researchers signed up patients amid active infection and tracked them longitudinally.

Material for sequencing was peripheral blood. The chain is built from TRBV19 and TRBJ2-1; 11 bases agree with TRBD1. The TCR originated in a woman between 35 and 50 years old with COVID-19, enrolled during active disease. CDR3 in DNA: TGTGCCAGTAATGAGGGACAGGGGGGAGTCTACAATGAGCAGTTCTTC. Translation gives CASNEGQGGVYNEQFF.